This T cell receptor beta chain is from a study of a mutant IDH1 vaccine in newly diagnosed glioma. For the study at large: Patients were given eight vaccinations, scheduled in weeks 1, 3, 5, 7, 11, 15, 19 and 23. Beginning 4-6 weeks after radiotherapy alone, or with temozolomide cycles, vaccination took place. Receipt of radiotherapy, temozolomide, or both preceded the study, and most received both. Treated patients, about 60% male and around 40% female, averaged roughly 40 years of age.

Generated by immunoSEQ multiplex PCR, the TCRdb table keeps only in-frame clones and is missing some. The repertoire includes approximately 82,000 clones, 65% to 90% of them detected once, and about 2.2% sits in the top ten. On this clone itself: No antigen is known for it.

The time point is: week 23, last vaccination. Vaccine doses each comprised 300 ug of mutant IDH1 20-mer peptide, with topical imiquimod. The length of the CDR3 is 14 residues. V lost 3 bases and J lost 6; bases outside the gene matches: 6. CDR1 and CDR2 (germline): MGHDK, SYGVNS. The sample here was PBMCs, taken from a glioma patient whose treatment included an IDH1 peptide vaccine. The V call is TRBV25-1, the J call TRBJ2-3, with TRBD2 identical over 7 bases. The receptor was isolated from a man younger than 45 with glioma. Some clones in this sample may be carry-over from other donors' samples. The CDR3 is CASSDPYSGDTQYF. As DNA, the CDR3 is TGTGCCAGCAGTGATCCTTATAGCGGGGATACGCAGTATTTT.